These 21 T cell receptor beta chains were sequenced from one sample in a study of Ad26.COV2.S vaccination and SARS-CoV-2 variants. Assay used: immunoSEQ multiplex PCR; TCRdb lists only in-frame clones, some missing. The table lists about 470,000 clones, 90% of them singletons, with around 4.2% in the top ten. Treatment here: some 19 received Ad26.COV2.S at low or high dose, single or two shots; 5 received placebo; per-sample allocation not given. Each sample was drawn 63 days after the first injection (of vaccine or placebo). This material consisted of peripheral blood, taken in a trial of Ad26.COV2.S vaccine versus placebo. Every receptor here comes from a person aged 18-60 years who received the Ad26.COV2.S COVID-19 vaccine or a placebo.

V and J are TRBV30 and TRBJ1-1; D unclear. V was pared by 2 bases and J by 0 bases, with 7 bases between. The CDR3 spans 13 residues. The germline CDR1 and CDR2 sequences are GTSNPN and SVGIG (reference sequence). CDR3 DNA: TGTGCCTGGAGTTTACAGATGAACACTGAAGCTTTCTTT. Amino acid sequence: CAWSLQMNTEAFF.

The CDR3 DNA reads TGTGCCAGCAGTGTGTACGCGAGAGGGGACACTGAAGCTTTCTTT. It specifies CASSVYARGDTEAFF. This chain links TRBV27 with TRBJ1-1; D possibly corresponds to TRBD1 (5 bases). The V gene lost 5 bases and the J gene lost 3 bases, with 16 bases spanning the gap. Germline loops: CDR1 MNHEY, CDR2 SMNVEV (reference sequence). CDR3 size: 15 residues.

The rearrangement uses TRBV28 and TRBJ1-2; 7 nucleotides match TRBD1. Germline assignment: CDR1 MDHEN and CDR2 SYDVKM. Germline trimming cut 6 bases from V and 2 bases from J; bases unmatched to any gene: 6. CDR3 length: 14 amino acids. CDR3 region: CASRPTGRNYGYTF. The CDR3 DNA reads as TGTGCCAGCAGACCGACAGGGAGGAACTATGGCTACACCTTC.

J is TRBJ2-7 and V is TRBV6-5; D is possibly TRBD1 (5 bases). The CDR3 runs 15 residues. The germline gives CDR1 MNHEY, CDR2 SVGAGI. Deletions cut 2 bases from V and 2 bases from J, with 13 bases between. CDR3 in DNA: TGTGCCAGCAGTTACGGCAGGGAACTGGCCTACGAGCAGTACTTC. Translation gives CASSYGRELAYEQYF.

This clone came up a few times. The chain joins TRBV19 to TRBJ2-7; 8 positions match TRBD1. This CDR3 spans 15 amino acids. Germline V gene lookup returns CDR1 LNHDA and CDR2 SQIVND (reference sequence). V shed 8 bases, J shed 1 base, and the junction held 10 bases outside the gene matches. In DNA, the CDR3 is TGTGCCAGTCGTCGACAGGGGTCAGCTTCCTACGAGCAGTACTTC. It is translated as CASRRQGSASYEQYF.

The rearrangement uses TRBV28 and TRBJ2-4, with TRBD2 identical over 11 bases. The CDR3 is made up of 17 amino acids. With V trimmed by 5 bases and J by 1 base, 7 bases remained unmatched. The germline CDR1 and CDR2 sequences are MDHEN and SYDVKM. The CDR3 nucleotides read TGTGCCAGCAGTCACCGGGCTAGCGGGAGGGCCAAAAACATTCAGTACTTC. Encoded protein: CASSHRASGRAKNIQYF.

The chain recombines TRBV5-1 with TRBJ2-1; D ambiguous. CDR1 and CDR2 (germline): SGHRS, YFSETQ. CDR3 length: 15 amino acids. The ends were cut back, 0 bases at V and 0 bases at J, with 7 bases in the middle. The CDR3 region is CASSLEQSSYNEQFF. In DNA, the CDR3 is TGCGCCAGCAGCTTGGAGCAAAGCTCCTACAATGAGCAGTTCTTC.

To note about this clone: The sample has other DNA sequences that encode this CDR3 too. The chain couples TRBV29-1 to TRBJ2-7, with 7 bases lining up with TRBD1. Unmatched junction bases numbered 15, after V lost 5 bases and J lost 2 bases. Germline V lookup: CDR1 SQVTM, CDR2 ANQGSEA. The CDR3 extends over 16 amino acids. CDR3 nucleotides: TGCAGCGTTTCTTCGACCGGGACAGAGCCGACCTACGAGCAGTACTTC. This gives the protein CSVSSTGTEPTYEQYF.

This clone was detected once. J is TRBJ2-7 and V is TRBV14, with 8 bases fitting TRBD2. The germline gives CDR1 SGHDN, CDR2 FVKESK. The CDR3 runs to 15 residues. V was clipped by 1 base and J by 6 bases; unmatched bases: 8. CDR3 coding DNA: TGTGCCAGCAGCCAAGGCAATAGCGGGATCGTCGAGCAGTACTTC. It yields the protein CASSQGNSGIVEQYF.

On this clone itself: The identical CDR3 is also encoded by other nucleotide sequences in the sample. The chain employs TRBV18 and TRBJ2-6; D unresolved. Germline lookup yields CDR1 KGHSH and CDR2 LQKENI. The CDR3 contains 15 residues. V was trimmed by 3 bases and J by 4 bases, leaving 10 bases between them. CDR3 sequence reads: CASSPKGSGANVLTF. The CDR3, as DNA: TGTGCCAGCTCACCCAAAGGGTCCGGGGCCAACGTCCTGACTTTC.

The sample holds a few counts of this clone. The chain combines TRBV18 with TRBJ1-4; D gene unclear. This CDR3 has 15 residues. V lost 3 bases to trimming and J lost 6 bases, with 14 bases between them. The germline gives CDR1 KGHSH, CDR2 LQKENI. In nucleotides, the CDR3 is TGTGCCAGCTCACCGGCGAGAGCTAGCTATGAAAAACTGTTTTTT. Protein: CASSPARASYEKLFF.

The CDR3: CASSQGLRRYEQYF. The CDR3 nucleotides read TGTGCCAGCAGCCAGGGACTTCGACGGTACGAGCAGTACTTC. The V call is TRBV5-4, the J call TRBJ2-7, with TRBD2 as a possible D gene (6 bases). Germline V gives CDR1 SGHNT, CDR2 YYREEE (reference sequence). V gave up 4 bases and J gave up 4 bases, with 15 bases separating them. The CDR3 length is 14 residues.

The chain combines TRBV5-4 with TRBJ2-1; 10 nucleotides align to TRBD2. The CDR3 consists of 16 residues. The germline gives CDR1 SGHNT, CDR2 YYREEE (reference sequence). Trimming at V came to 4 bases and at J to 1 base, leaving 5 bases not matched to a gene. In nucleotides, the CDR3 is TGTGCCAGCAGCCGTAGCGGGAGGAGGTCCTACAATGAGCAGTTCTTC. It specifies CASSRSGRRSYNEQFF.

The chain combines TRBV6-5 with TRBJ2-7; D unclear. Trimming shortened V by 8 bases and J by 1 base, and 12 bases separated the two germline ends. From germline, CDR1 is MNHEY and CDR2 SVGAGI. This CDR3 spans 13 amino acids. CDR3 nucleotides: TGTGCCAGCTGTCGGATGGGATCCTACGAGCAGTACTTC. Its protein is CASCRMGSYEQYF.

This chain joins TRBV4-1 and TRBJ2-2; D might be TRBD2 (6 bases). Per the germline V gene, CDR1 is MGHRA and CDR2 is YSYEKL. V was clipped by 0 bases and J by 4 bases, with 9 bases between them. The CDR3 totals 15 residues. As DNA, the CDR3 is TGCGCCAGCAGCCAAGACGGAGGGACCACCGGGGAGCTGTTTTTT. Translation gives CASSQDGGTTGELFF.

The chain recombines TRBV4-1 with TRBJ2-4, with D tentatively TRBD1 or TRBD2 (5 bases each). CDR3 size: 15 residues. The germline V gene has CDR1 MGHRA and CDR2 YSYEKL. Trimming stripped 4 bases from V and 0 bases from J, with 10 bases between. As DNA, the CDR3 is TGCGCCAGCAGCCCGGGGCGATTAGCCAAAAACATTCAGTACTTC. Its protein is CASSPGRLAKNIQYF.

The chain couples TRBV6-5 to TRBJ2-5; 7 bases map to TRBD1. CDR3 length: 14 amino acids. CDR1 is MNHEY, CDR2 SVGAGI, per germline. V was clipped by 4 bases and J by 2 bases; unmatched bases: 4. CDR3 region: CASSSPGQQETQYF. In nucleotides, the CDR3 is TGTGCCAGCAGTTCTCCGGGACAGCAAGAGACCCAGTACTTC.

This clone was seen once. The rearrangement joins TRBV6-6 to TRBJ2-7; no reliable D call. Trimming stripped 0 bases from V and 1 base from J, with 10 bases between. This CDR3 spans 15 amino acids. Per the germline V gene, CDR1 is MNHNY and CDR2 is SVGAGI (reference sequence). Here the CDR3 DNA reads TGTGCCAGCAGTTACTCCCCTGGGCAGTCCTACGAGCAGTACTTC. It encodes CASSYSPGQSYEQYF.

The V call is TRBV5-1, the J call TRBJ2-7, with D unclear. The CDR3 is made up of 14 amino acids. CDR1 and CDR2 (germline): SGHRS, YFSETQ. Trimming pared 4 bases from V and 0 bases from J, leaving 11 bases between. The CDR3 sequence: CASSPSLSSYEQYF. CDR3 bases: TGCGCCAGCAGCCCTTCTCTGAGCTCCTACGAGCAGTACTTC.

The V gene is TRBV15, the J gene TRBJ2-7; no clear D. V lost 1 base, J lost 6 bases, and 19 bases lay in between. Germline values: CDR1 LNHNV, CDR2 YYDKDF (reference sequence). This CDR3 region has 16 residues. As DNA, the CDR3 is TGTGCCACCAGCAGAGGGGATAGGCCCACTTTTATCGAGCAGTACTTC. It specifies CATSRGDRPTFIEQYF.

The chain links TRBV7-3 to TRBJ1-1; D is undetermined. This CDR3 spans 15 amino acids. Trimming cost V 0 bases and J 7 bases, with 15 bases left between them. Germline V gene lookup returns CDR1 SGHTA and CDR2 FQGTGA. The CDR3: CASSLTGSGFGEAFF. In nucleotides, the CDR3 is TGTGCCAGCAGCTTAACGGGGTCCGGTTTCGGTGAAGCTTTCTTT. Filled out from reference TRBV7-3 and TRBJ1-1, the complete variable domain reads GAGVSQTPSNKVTEKGKYVELRCDPISGHTALYWYRQSLGQGPEFLIYFQGTGAADDSGLPNDRFFAVRPEGSVSTLKIQRTERGDSAVYLCASSLTGSGFGEAFFGQGTRLTVV.